This T cell receptor (beta chain) was sequenced for a study of T cells in Graves' hyperthyroidism and ophthalmopathy. Researchers amplified the TCR beta CDR3 regions from RNA transcripts. With the HTBI primer set, the TCR CDR3 went through a first round of RT-PCR. TCRdb reanalysed the multiplex PCR reads using MiXCR and keeps one entry per CDR3 protein. Here the sample spans 250,000 to 300,000 distinct CDR3 sequences, 15% to 20% being singletons. This clonotype was detected ten times or more. Trimming shortened V by 5 bases and J by 3 bases, and 19 bases separated the two germline ends. The CDR3 consists of 17 residues. Germline V gene sequence: CDR1 SGHTA, CDR2 FQGNSA.

Material for sequencing was blood. The V gene is TRBV7-2, the J gene TRBJ2-2; possibly TRBD1 or TRBD2 for D (5 bases each). This clonotype originated in a woman aged 55-69 years with Graves' ophthalmopathy. The CDR3 DNA is TGTGCCAGCAGCGCTAGAGGGCCAGGGAGCTACACCGGGGAGCTGTTTTTT. Translating it yields CASSARGPGSYTGELFF.